Listed here are 20 T cell receptor beta chains from one sample, sequenced in a study of blood T cell repertoires in COVID-19. Clones were read by immunoSEQ multiplex PCR, and TCRdb kept only the in-frame ones, dropping some. The top ten clones hold 1.5% to 2% of a sample with some 500,000 clones, more than 75% of them seen once. The material sequenced was PBMCs or T cells enriched from blood (not recorded which). Receptors were obtained from a woman in her thirties or forties who had recovered from COVID-19.

The V call is TRBV19, the J call TRBJ1-1; 8 bases align to TRBD1. The CDR3 covers 15 residues. Trimming cost V 4 bases and J 0 bases; bases outside gene matches: 4. Germline V gives CDR1 LNHDA, CDR2 SQIVND (reference sequence). The CDR3 sequence is CASSTHRGMNTEAFF. For the CDR3, the DNA is TGTGCCAGTAGTACACACAGGGGGATGAACACTGAAGCTTTCTTT.

The chain combines TRBV11-2 with TRBJ2-2; 7 bases are a match to TRBD2. CDR3 length: 15 residues. The germline V gene has CDR1 SGHAT and CDR2 FQNNGV. The junction had 11 bases not matched to a gene; V was cut back by 5 bases and J by 8 bases. CDR3 loop: CASSMGTTSLGELFF. CDR3 coding DNA: TGTGCCAGCAGCATGGGGACTACCTCGTTGGGGGAGCTGTTTTTT.

V and J are TRBV24-1 and TRBJ2-5; TRBD2 agrees at 9 bases. This CDR3 is built from 13 residues. Germline-derived CDR1 and CDR2 are KGHDR and SFDVKD. V was pared by 10 bases and J by 2 bases, with 4 bases of the junction left unmatched. CDR3 residues: CATGSGRQETQYF. The CDR3 DNA reads TGTGCCACGGGTAGCGGGAGACAAGAGACCCAGTACTTC.

J is TRBJ2-3 and V is TRBV4-3, with a possible D match to TRBD1 (6 bases). Deletions cut 1 base from V and 0 bases from J, with 11 bases between. Germline V CDR1 and CDR2: LGHNA, YSLEER. The CDR3 is 16 residues long. The CDR3 spells CASSQGHQGSTDTQYF. The CDR3 nucleotides read TGCGCCAGCAGCCAAGGTCACCAGGGGAGCACAGATACGCAGTATTTT.

This clone was seen a single time. V usage is TRBV23-1 and J usage is TRBJ1-4, with 10 nucleotides matching TRBD1. TRBV23-1 qualifies as an ORF whose function is uncertain. This CDR3 has 17 amino acids. V gave up 2 bases and J gave up 6 bases; unmatched junction bases: 9. The CDR3 DNA sequence: TGCGCCAGCAGTCAAAAAGGGACAGGGGATATTGATGAAAAACTGTTTTTT. This translates into CASSQKGTGDIDEKLFF.

This clone has only a few counts. This chain uses TRBV7-2 with TRBJ2-5, with D unresolved. Germline V gives CDR1 SGHTA, CDR2 FQGNSA. There are 11 residues in the CDR3. With 3 bases removed from V and 7 bases from J, the gap between germline ends came to 6 bases. For the CDR3, the DNA is TGTGCCAGCAGCTTCTCCAGGACCCAGTACTTC. It is translated as CASSFSRTQYF.

This rearrangement joins TRBV25-1 to TRBJ1-2, with TRBD1 as a possible D gene (6 bases). V was shortened by 6 bases and J by 4 bases, with 12 bases between the two germline ends. The germline V gene encodes CDR1 MGHDK and CDR2 SYGVNS. CDR3 length: 13 amino acids. CDR3 sequence (DNA): TGTGCCAGCAGCGCTACAGGGATCTATGGCTACACCTTC. This encodes CASSATGIYGYTF.

This clone appeared many times. This chain joins TRBV30 and TRBJ2-1; 9 bases agree with TRBD2. This CDR3 comprises 14 residues. V shed 2 bases, J shed 7 bases, and the junction held 6 bases outside the gene matches. Germline loops: CDR1 GTSNPN, CDR2 SVGIG (reference sequence). CDR3 protein: CAWSPSGIKNEQFF. CDR3 bases: TGTGCCTGGAGTCCTAGCGGGATTAAAAATGAGCAGTTCTTC.

The rearrangement uses TRBV30 and TRBJ2-7; D is undetermined. The CDR3 contains 13 residues. V was trimmed by 2 bases and J by 3 bases, leaving 11 bases between them. The germline gives CDR1 GTSNPN, CDR2 SVGIG (reference sequence). The chain's CDR3 is CAWSIFYLYEQYF. DNA for the CDR3: TGTGCCTGGAGTATTTTCTACCTCTACGAGCAGTACTTC.

This clone was picked up one time. V gene TRBV6-5 combines with J gene TRBJ2-1; 7 bases match TRBD1. The CDR3 spans 14 residues. Germline CDR1 and CDR2: MNHEY and SVGAGI. With 4 bases clipped from V and 8 bases from J, the junction kept 8 bases outside the gene matches. As DNA, the CDR3 is TGTGCCAGCAGTTCCTTTACAGGGGCAGATGAGCAGTTCTTC. It translates to CASSSFTGADEQFF.

The rearrangement uses TRBV11-2 and TRBJ2-7, with 9 bases that match TRBD1. J lost 3 bases, V lost 8 bases, and 20 bases had no gene match. The CDR3 consists of 18 residues. Looked up from germline, CDR1 is SGHAT and CDR2 is FQNNGV. DNA of the CDR3: TGTGCCAGCTTTAAGGCGGGACAGGGAAAATTATTTGACTACGAGCAGTACTTC. It translates to CASFKAGQGKLFDYEQYF.

This chain links TRBV5-1 with TRBJ2-1; TRBD2 aligns across 11 bases. Per germline, CDR1 SGHRS and CDR2 YFSETQ. This CDR3 comprises 14 residues. The V and J ends lost 4 bases and 8 bases, in that order; junction bases with no gene match: 5. CDR3 sequence reads: CASSKGTSGDEQFF. CDR3 sequence (DNA): TGCGCCAGCAGCAAAGGGACTAGCGGCGATGAGCAGTTCTTC.

The chain links TRBV5-1 to TRBJ2-3; D might be TRBD2 (6 bases). CDR1 SGHRS and CDR2 YFSETQ come from the germline V gene. Trimming left V 0 bases short and J 5 bases short, with 10 bases between. There are 14 residues in the CDR3. The CDR3 sequence: CASSLAGVGDTQYF. The CDR3 DNA reads TGCGCCAGCAGCTTGGCGGGGGTAGGAGATACGCAGTATTTT.

This chain connects TRBV19 to TRBJ1-1, with D hard to call. V was cut by 6 bases and J by 1 base, with 15 bases left in between. This CDR3 is built from 15 residues. Germline V CDR1 and CDR2: LNHDA, SQIVND (reference sequence). The CDR3 bases are TGTGCCAGTAGCCGATTCCATGACACGAACACTGAAGCTTTCTTT. Encoded protein: CASSRFHDTNTEAFF.

The chain carries TRBV7-9 and TRBJ1-1; D may be TRBD1 (6 bases). V lost 4 bases and J 4 bases, leaving 19 bases between the germline ends. CDR3 length: 16 residues. The germline V gene encodes CDR1 SEHNR and CDR2 FQNEAQ (reference sequence). CDR3 in amino acids: CASSSLRGTMGTEAFF. In nucleotides, the CDR3 is TGTGCCAGCAGCTCACTTAGGGGGACTATGGGCACTGAAGCTTTCTTT.

This rearrangement joins TRBV6-5 to TRBJ2-2, with D possibly matching TRBD2 (5 bases). The CDR3 is 13 residues long. Trimming left V 4 bases short and J 6 bases short, with 9 bases between. Looked up from germline, CDR1 is MNHEY and CDR2 is SVGAGI. In DNA form, the CDR3 reads TGTGCCAGCAGTTTGCTAGCTCCCGGGGAGCTGTTTTTT. Amino acids: CASSLLAPGELFF.

The CDR3 is CASSSYQGGRKLFF. CDR3 in DNA: TGTGCCAGTAGTTCGTACCAGGGTGGTCGAAAACTGTTTTTT. The chain is built from TRBV19 and TRBJ1-4; D might be TRBD1 (5 bases). The CDR3 is 14 residues long. Per the germline V gene, CDR1 is LNHDA and CDR2 is SQIVND (reference sequence). The V end lost 5 bases, the J end lost 10 bases, and 17 bases lay between the germline ends.

The chain uses TRBV11-3 and TRBJ1-6; D is undetermined. Germline assignment: CDR1 SGHNT and CDR2 YENEEA. The CDR3 covers 13 residues. The V gene lost 2 bases and the J gene lost 8 bases, with 7 bases spanning the gap. The CDR3 here is CASSLNSDSPLHF. In DNA form, the CDR3 reads TGTGCCAGCAGCTTAAACAGTGATTCACCCCTCCACTTT.

The chain combines TRBV4-2 with TRBJ1-5, with unresolved D. The CDR3 has 15 residues. Germline V gives CDR1 LGHNA, CDR2 YNFKEQ. The germline V and J ends were trimmed by 0 bases and 2 bases, with 8 bases remaining between them. The CDR3 DNA follows: TGTGCCAGCAGCCAAGAGTCCACGGGCAATCAGCCCCAGCATTTT. Protein: CASSQESTGNQPQHF.

This sequence joins TRBV3-1 (or the pseudogene TRBV3-2) and TRBJ1-3; D not resolved. The CDR3 contains 12 residues. From germline, CDR1 is LGHDT and CDR2 YNNKEL (reference sequence). The V gene lost 5 bases and the J gene lost 1 base, with 3 bases spanning the gap. The CDR3: CASSASGNTIYF. Here the CDR3 DNA reads TGTGCCAGCAGCGCGTCTGGAAACACCATATATTTT.